The text below deals with one TCR beta chain. This sample is drawn from a study of blood T cell repertoires in COVID-19. Sequenced by immunoSEQ multiplex PCR; TCRdb stores in-frame clones only, minus some. The sample carries 200,000 to 250,000 clones, about 89% recorded once. There are 17 residues in the CDR3. With V trimmed by 0 bases and J by 4 bases, 8 bases remained unmatched. Looked up from germline, CDR1 is MDHEN and CDR2 is SYDVKM. The sequence came from a woman under 40 who had recovered from COVID-19. The chain is built from TRBV28 and TRBJ1-1; 10 bases align to TRBD1. Sequences were obtained from PBMCs or T cells enriched from blood (not recorded which). CDR3 amino acids: CASSLWTGGVKGTEAFF. For the CDR3, the DNA is TGTGCCAGCAGTTTATGGACAGGGGGCGTAAAAGGCACTGAAGCTTTCTTT.